These T cell receptor beta chains were read from a single sample in a study of shared clonotypes between healthy human individuals. Generated by immunoSEQ multiplex PCR, the TCRdb table keeps only in-frame clones and is missing some. The table has around 2.1 million clones, about 92% seen once. What was sequenced was naive CD8+ T cells from PBMCs. The receptor source for this set is a man aged 18 to 35 in good health. Some clones in this sample may be carry-over from other donors' samples. Both conserved end residues are part of each CDR3. The D gene is left open where the match is weak. A row's size may be missing; if present it is once, few, many or a size class.

d_call j_call v_call clone_size cdr3_aa cdr3_nt
NA TRBJ2-1 TRBV7-2 once CASSPLAGLSSYNEQFF TGTGCCAGCAGCCCCCTGGCTGGACTGAGCTCCTACAATGAGCAGTTCTTC
NA TRBJ2-2 TRBV6-5 NA CASSYSGEAGELFF TGTGCCAGCAGTTACTCGGGGGAGGCCGGGGAGCTGTTTTTT
NA TRBJ1-1 TRBV21-1 NA CASRRPRDKPMNTEAFF TGTGCCAGCAGAAGGCCTCGGGACAAACCAATGAACACTGAAGCTTTCTTT
TRBD2 TRBJ2-3 TRBV7-6 NA CASSPTIGLAEITDTQYF TGTGCCAGCAGCCCGACCATAGGACTAGCGGAAATCACAGATACGCAGTATTTT
NA TRBJ2-1 TRBV15 many CATSRESQLYNEQFF TGTGCCACCAGCAGAGAGTCACAGCTTTACAATGAGCAGTTCTTC
NA TRBJ2-5 TRBV27 NA CASSFWRGETQYF TGTGCCAGCAGTTTCTGGCGGGGAGAGACCCAGTACTTC
NA TRBJ1-4 TRBV30 few CACLDTKLFF TGTGCCTGCTTGGACACAAAACTGTTTTTT
TRBD1 TRBJ1-1 TRBV6-5 NA CASSYSITGTGPEAFF TGTGCCAGCAGTTACAGTATCACCGGGACAGGCCCTGAAGCTTTCTTT
NA TRBJ2-5 TRBV7-9 NA CASRHAKGTQYF TGTGCCAGCCGTCATGCTAAGGGGACCCAGTACTTC
TRBD2 TRBJ2-7 TRBV15 NA CATSIGTSSYEQYF TGTGCCACCAGCATCGGGACTAGCTCCTACGAGCAGTACTTC
TRBD2 TRBJ2-1 TRBV11-2 once CASSSASGLGNEQFF TGTGCCAGCAGCTCTGCTAGCGGCCTGGGTAATGAGCAGTTCTTC
NA TRBJ2-7 TRBV5-6 NA CASSLSGEQYF TGTGCCAGCAGCTTGAGCGGCGAGCAGTACTTC
NA TRBJ2-7 TRBV28 NA CASSLPITGFHNEQYF TGTGCCAGCAGTTTACCAATTACAGGGTTTCATAATGAGCAGTACTTC
NA TRBJ1-1 TRBV2 NA CAIPWGTRGAFF TGTGCCATTCCTTGGGGCACCCGGGGGGCTTTCTTT
NA TRBJ1-5 TRBV4-2 few CASSQEWNQPQHF TGTGCCAGCAGCCAGGAGTGGAATCAGCCCCAGCATTTT
NA TRBJ2-5 TRBV10-3 NA CAITRDSQETQYF TGTGCCATCACCAGGGACTCCCAAGAGACCCAGTACTTC
TRBD2 TRBJ2-3 TRBV5-1 NA CASSLGGLAGASTDTQYF TGCGCCAGCAGCTTGGGAGGACTAGCCGGGGCTAGCACAGATACGCAGTATTTT
NA TRBJ2-5 TRBV6-1 NA CASSEVPGGETQYF TGTGCCAGCAGTGAAGTGCCGGGCGGAGAGACCCAGTACTTC
NA TRBJ2-4 TRBV4-1 NA CASSHPPAGGKNIQYF TGCGCCAGCAGCCACCCGCCTGCCGGTGGCAAAAACATTCAGTACTTC
NA TRBJ1-2 TRBV10-3 NA CAISETSGYTF TGTGCCATCAGCGAGACAAGTGGCTACACCTTC
TRBD2 TRBJ2-1 TRBV11-3 once CASSSPLAGSSYNEQFF TGTGCCAGCAGCTCCCCTTTAGCGGGAAGCTCCTACAATGAGCAGTTCTTC
TRBD1 TRBJ1-1 TRBV2 NA CASREGDRANTEAFF TGTGCCAGCAGGGAGGGGGACAGGGCGAACACTGAAGCTTTCTTT
NA TRBJ1-1 TRBV19 NA CASSERSIEAFF TGTGCCAGTAGCGAGAGGAGCATTGAAGCTTTCTTT
NA TRBJ1-3 TRBV7-9 NA CASRPGDSGNTIYF TGTGCCAGCCGCCCAGGGGACTCTGGAAACACCATATATTTT
NA TRBJ2-1 TRBV15 NA CATSRDQDNNEQFF TGTGCCACCAGCAGAGATCAGGATAACAATGAGCAGTTCTTC
TRBD1 TRBJ1-1 TRBV9 NA CASSANKAGRDSTEAFF TGTGCCAGCAGCGCTAATAAAGCCGGACGGGACAGCACTGAAGCTTTCTTT
NA TRBJ2-5 TRBV9 NA CASSVKDRVQETQYF TGTGCCAGCAGCGTTAAGGACAGAGTGCAAGAGACCCAGTACTTC
NA TRBJ2-7 TRBV29-1 NA CSVVRAPSYEQYF TGCAGCGTTGTGCGGGCGCCGTCCTACGAGCAGTACTTC
NA TRBJ1-2 TRBV6-5 NA CASGGVDGYTF TGTGCCAGCGGGGGCGTCGATGGCTACACCTTC
NA TRBJ1-1 TRBV19 NA CASSIIPAAMNTEAFF TGTGCCAGTAGTATCATCCCCGCGGCCATGAACACTGAAGCTTTCTTT
TRBD2 TRBJ2-3 TRBV5-1 NA CASSRRTSASTDTQYF TGCGCCAGCAGCAGACGGACTAGCGCGTCCACAGATACGCAGTATTTT
NA TRBJ2-7 TRBV4-2 NA CASSQERLAGYEQYF TGTGCCAGCAGCCAAGAGAGACTGGCGGGCTACGAGCAGTACTTC
TRBD2 TRBJ2-1 TRBV7-9 NA CASSFLAGGPGGNEQFF TGTGCCAGCAGCTTTCTAGCGGGAGGCCCGGGAGGAAATGAGCAGTTCTTC
NA TRBJ2-7 TRBV14 NA CASSEYPDNGYEQYF TGTGCCAGCAGCGAGTATCCTGACAATGGGTACGAGCAGTACTTC
NA TRBJ2-1 TRBV7-2 once CASSLTGSPYNEQFF TGTGCCAGCAGCTTAACCGGGAGCCCCTACAATGAGCAGTTCTTC
NA TRBJ2-7 TRBV15 NA CATSRGYDEQYF TGTGCCACCAGCAGAGGGTACGACGAGCAGTACTTC
TRBD1 TRBJ1-2 TRBV4-3 once CASSQGERDRGPLFYGYTF TGCGCCAGCAGCCAAGGCGAACGAGACAGGGGGCCTCTCTTCTATGGCTACACCTTC
NA TRBJ1-2 TRBV19 once CASSTPERHYGYTF TGTGCCAGTAGTACGCCGGAAAGGCACTATGGCTACACCTTC
NA TRBJ2-7 TRBV5-6 NA CASSLGRGGEQYF TGTGCCAGCAGCTTGGGAAGGGGAGGCGAGCAGTACTTC
TRBD2 TRBJ2-3 TRBV28 once CASSFARASSGTLPSDTQYF TGTGCCAGCAGTTTTGCCCGGGCTTCTAGCGGGACACTCCCATCAGATACGCAGTATTTT
NA TRBJ1-5 TRBV28 NA CASSLFRGSGGLGSNQPQHF TGTGCCAGCAGTTTATTCAGAGGATCCGGGGGGTTGGGGTCCAATCAGCCCCAGCATTTT
TRBD2 TRBJ2-1 TRBV27 once CASSLLAGYNEQFF TGTGCCAGCAGTTTGCTAGCGGGGTACAATGAGCAGTTCTTC
NA TRBJ1-2 TRBV30 NA CAWSVSDPRETYGYTF TGTGCCTGGAGTGTGTCCGATCCCCGGGAGACCTATGGCTACACCTTC
TRBD1 TRBJ2-2 TRBV11-3 NA CASSPGQGNTGELFF TGTGCCAGCAGCCCAGGACAGGGAAACACCGGGGAGCTGTTTTTT
NA TRBJ2-2 TRBV5-1 NA CASRTGQVWNTGELFF TGCGCCAGCCGGACGGGGCAGGTCTGGAACACCGGGGAGCTGTTTTTT
TRBD1 TRBJ1-2 TRBV5-6 NA CASSSGQPYGYTF TGTGCCAGCAGCTCGGGACAGCCTTATGGCTACACCTTC
NA TRBJ2-3 TRBV6-1 NA CATLPGLRTDTQYF TGTGCCACCCTTCCGGGACTCCGCACAGATACGCAGTATTTT
NA TRBJ2-7 TRBV30 NA CAWRAQTYEQYF TGTGCCTGGAGGGCACAGACCTACGAGCAGTACTTC
TRBD2 TRBJ2-1 TRBV18 NA CASSPLAGHHEQFF TGTGCCAGCTCACCTCTAGCGGGTCATCATGAGCAGTTCTTC
NA TRBJ2-5 TRBV2 NA CASSLGTPREETQYF TGTGCCAGCAGCCTAGGGACCCCCCGGGAAGAGACCCAGTACTTC
TRBD1 TRBJ1-1 TRBV19 NA CASSIPGGLNTEAFF TGTGCCAGTAGTATTCCAGGGGGCCTGAACACTGAAGCTTTCTTT
NA TRBJ2-1 TRBV6-1 once CASSETQAPRDEQFF TGTGCCAGCAGTGAAACCCAGGCACCTAGGGATGAGCAGTTCTTC
NA TRBJ1-1 TRBV11-2 NA CASSPSMNTEAFF TGTGCCAGCAGCCCTAGTATGAACACTGAAGCTTTCTTT
NA TRBJ1-1 TRBV9 few CASSPSGSGTEAFF TGTGCCAGCAGCCCAAGCGGCAGTGGCACTGAAGCTTTCTTT
NA TRBJ2-3 TRBV7-9 once CASSPNNRSSDTQYF TGTGCCAGCAGCCCGAACAACAGGTCCTCAGATACGCAGTATTTT
TRBD2 TRBJ2-1 TRBV9 NA CASSTTSGQPNEQFF TGTGCCAGCAGCACGACTAGCGGGCAACCGAATGAGCAGTTCTTC
TRBD2 TRBJ2-3 TRBV7-6 NA CASSYLAGVGDTQYF TGTGCCAGCAGCTACCTAGCGGGAGTTGGAGATACGCAGTATTTT
NA TRBJ2-7 TRBV13 NA CASSLVGSEQYF TGTGCCAGCAGCTTAGTGGGGAGCGAGCAGTACTTC
NA TRBJ1-5 TRBV30 few CAWSVGIGQPQHF TGTGCCTGGAGTGTAGGGATAGGGCAGCCCCAGCATTTT
TRBD2 TRBJ2-1 TRBV27 NA CASSLPGLAGGGSYNEQFF TGTGCCAGCAGTTTACCAGGACTAGCGGGAGGGGGATCCTACAATGAGCAGTTCTTC